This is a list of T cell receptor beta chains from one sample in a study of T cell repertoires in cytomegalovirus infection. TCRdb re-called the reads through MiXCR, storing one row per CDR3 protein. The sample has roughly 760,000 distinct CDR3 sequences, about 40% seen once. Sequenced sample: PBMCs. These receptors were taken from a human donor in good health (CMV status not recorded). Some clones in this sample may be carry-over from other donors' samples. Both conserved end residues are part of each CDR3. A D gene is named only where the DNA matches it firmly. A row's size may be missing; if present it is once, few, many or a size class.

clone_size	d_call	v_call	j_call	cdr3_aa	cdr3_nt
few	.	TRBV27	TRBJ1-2	CASSSRQTPNYGYTF	TGTGCCAGCAGTTCCAGACAGACACCTAACTATGGCTACACCTTC
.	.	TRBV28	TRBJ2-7	CASYTGLGLKPYEQYF	TGTGCCAGCTATACAGGATTGGGCCTTAAACCGTACGAGCAGTACTTC
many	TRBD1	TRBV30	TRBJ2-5	CASTGGGTQYF	TGTGCCTCTACAGGGGGAGGGACCCAGTACTTC
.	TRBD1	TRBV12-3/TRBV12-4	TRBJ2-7	CASSWDRGSEQYF	TGTGCCAGCAGTTGGGACAGGGGTTCGGAGCAGTACTTC
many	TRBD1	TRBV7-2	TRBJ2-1	CATGTGSVDEQFF	TGTGCCACCGGGACAGGGTCGGTCGATGAGCAGTTCTTC
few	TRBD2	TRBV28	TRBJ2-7	CASSSGTSSNYEQYF	TGTGCCAGCAGTTCCGGGACTAGCAGCAACTACGAGCAGTACTTC
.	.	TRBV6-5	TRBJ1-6	CASRLTVFDNSPLHF	TGTGCCAGCAGGTTAACGGTATTTGATAATTCACCCCTCCACTTT
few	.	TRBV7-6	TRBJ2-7	CASSLTRDEQYF	TGTGCCAGCAGCTTGACTAGGGACGAGCAGTACTTC
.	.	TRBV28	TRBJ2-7	CASSLGRVYEQYF	TGTGCCAGCAGTTTAGGCCGGGTGTACGAGCAGTACTTC
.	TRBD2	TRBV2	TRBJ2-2	CASSDSGRGTGELFF	TGTGCCAGCAGTGATAGCGGGAGAGGGACCGGGGAGCTGTTTTTT
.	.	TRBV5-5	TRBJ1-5	CASSLSSGNGPQHF	TGTGCCAGCAGCTTGTCGTCGGGGAACGGGCCCCAGCATTTT
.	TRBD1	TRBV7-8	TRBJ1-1	CASRGSLGQHPVKAFF	TGTGCCAGCAGAGGGAGTTTGGGACAGCATCCGGTAAAAGCTTTCTTT
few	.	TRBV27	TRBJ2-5	CASSHSGYQETQYF	TGTGCCAGCAGCCACTCGGGGTATCAAGAGACCCAGTACTTC
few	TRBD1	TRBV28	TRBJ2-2	CASSFPMGQGYTGELFF	TGTGCCAGCAGTTTTCCTATGGGACAGGGGTACACCGGGGAGCTGTTTTTT
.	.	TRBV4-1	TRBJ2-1	CASSQPPAHEQFF	TGCGCCAGCAGCCAGCCCCCAGCTCATGAGCAGTTCTTC
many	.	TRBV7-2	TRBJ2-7	CASSSPQGSYEQYF	TGTGCCAGCAGCTCCCCTCAGGGGTCCTACGAGCAGTACTTC
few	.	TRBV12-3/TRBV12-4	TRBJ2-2	CAGGGLDTGELFF	TGTGCTGGTGGGGGGCTCGACACCGGGGAGCTGTTTTTT
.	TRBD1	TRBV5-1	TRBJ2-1	CASSLGQGDTEQFF	TGCGCCAGCAGCTTGGGACAGGGGGATACTGAGCAGTTCTTC
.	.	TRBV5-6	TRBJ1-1	CASSGTEDTRAFF	TGTGCCAGCAGTGGGACGGAGGATACAAGGGCTTTCTTT
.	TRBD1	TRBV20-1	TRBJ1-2	CSAKRDRAGSGYTF	TGCAGTGCTAAACGGGACAGGGCCGGTTCTGGCTACACCTTC
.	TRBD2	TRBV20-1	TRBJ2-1	CSARTSGNEQFF	TGCAGTGCTAGGACTAGCGGGAATGAGCAGTTCTTC
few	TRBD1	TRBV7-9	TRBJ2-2	CASSRGTGVSGELFF	TGTGCCAGCAGCCGCGGGACAGGGGTTTCCGGGGAGCTGTTTTTT
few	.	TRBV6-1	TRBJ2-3	CASSQEGGIQTDTQYF	TGTGCCAGCAGCCAAGAAGGGGGAATACAAACAGATACGCAGTATTTT
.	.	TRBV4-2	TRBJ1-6	CASSQGNRVDSHLHF	TGTGCCAGCAGCCAAGGAAACAGGGTCGATTCACACCTCCACTTT
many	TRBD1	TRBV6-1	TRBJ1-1	CAGRQGPSNTEAFF	TGTGCCGGCAGACAGGGACCCTCAAACACTGAAGCTTTCTTT
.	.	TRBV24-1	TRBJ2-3	CATSDLATQYF	TGTGCCACCAGTGATTTGGCTACGCAGTATTTT
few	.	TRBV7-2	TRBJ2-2	CASSFASPGELFF	TGTGCCAGCAGCTTCGCTAGCCCCGGGGAGCTGTTTTTT
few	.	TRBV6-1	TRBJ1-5	CASSEGRSNQPQHF	TGTGCCAGCAGTGAAGGACGGAGCAATCAGCCCCAGCATTTT
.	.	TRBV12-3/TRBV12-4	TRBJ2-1	CASRPWGEEQFF	TGTGCCAGCAGACCCTGGGGGGAGGAGCAGTTCTTC
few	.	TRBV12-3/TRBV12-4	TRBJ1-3	CASSLSGGGNTIYF	TGTGCCAGCAGTTTATCCGGGGGTGGAAACACCATATATTTT
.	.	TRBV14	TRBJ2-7	CASSEAGRGRPYEQYF	TGTGCCAGCAGCGAAGCGGGTAGGGGTCGTCCCTACGAGCAGTACTTC
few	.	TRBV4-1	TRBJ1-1	CASSQQPGHENTEAFF	TGCGCCAGCAGCCAACAACCGGGACACGAGAACACTGAAGCTTTCTTT
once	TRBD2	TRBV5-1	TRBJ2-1	CASSLGLAVGFSYNEQFF	TGCGCCAGCAGCTTGGGACTAGCGGTAGGGTTCTCCTACAATGAGCAGTTCTTC
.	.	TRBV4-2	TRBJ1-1	CASSQAGSRSIPEAFF	TGTGCCAGCAGCCAAGCGGGAAGTCGGTCCATTCCTGAAGCTTTCTTT
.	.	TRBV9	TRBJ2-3	CASSFGIGNTDTQYF	TGTGCCAGCAGCTTTGGGATAGGAAACACAGATACGCAGTATTTT
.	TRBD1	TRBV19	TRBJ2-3	CASSDPGTGTETQYF	TGTGCCAGTAGCGACCCAGGGACAGGCACAGAAACGCAGTATTTT
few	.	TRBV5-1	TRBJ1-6	CASSLTGTVNSPLHF	TGCGCCAGCAGCTTGACCGGGACGGTGAATTCACCCCTCCACTTT
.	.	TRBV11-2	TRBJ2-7	CASSSHGYEQYF	TGTGCCAGCAGCTCGCACGGGTACGAGCAGTACTTC
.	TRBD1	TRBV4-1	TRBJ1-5	CASSQQGGYNQPQHF	TGCGCCAGCAGCCAACAGGGGGGATACAATCAGCCCCAGCATTTT
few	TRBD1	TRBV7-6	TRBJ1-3	CASSRTWPGQGTGNTIYF	TGTGCTAGCAGTCGCACGTGGCCGGGACAGGGGACTGGAAACACCATATATTTT
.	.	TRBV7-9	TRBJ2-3	CASTPRWGQLGVADTQYF	TGTGCCAGCACCCCCAGGTGGGGTCAATTAGGGGTGGCAGATACGCAGTATTTT
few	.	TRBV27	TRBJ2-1	CASSLSARFWDTLSYNEQFF	TGTGCCAGCAGTTTATCTGCAAGGTTTTGGGATACCCTCTCCTACAATGAGCAGTTCTTC
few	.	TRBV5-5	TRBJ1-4	CASSWEGTGKLFF	TGTGCCAGCAGCTGGGAGGGAACAGGAAAACTGTTTTTT
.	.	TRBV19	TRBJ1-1	CASSRWGTTEAFF	TGTGCCAGTAGTAGATGGGGGACCACTGAAGCTTTCTTT
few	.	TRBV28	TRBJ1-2	CASSFRGDRYGYTF	TGTGCCAGCAGTTTCCGGGGGGATCGCTATGGCTACACCTTC
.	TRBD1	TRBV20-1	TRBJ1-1	CSASFAGQTNTEAFF	TGCAGTGCCTCATTCGCGGGACAGACGAACACTGAAGCTTTCTTT
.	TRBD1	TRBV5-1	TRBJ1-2	CASSLRTGNYGYTF	TGCGCCAGCAGCTTACGGACAGGGAACTATGGCTACACCTTC
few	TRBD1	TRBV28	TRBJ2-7	CASSVRDRSSYEQYF	TGTGCCAGCAGTGTCCGGGACAGGTCCTCCTACGAGCAGTACTTC
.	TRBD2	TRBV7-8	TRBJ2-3	CASSFFSGGAVADTQYF	TGTGCCAGCAGCTTCTTTAGCGGGGGGGCCGTCGCAGATACGCAGTATTTT
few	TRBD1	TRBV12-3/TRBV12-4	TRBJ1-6	CASSLAGTGDSPLHF	TGTGCCAGCAGTTTAGCAGGGACAGGGGATTCACCCCTCCACTTT
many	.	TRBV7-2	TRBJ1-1	CASRLQGRLNTEAFF	TGTGCCAGCAGATTGCAGGGAAGGTTGAACACTGAAGCTTTCTTT
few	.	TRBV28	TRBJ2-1	CASSLLAPNNEQFF	TGTGCCAGCAGTTTACTAGCCCCAAACAATGAGCAGTTCTTC